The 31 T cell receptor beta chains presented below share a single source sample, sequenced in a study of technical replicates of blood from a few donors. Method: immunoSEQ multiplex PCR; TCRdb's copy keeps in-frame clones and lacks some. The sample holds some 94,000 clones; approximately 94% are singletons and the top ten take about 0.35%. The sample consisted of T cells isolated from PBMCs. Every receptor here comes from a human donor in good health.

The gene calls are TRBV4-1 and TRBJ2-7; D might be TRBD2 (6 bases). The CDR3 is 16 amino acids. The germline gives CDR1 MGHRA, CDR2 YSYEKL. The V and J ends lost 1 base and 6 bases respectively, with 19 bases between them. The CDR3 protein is CASSQGRARRVGEQYF. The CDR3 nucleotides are TGCGCCAGCAGCCAAGGCAGAGCGCGGAGGGTAGGCGAGCAGTACTTC.

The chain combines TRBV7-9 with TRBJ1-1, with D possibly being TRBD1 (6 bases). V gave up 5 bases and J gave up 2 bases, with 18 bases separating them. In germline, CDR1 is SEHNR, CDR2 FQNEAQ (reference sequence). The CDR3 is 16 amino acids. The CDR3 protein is CASSRRKQGSNTEAFF. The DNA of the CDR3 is TGTGCCAGCAGCCGAAGAAAACAGGGCTCAAACACTGAAGCTTTCTTT.

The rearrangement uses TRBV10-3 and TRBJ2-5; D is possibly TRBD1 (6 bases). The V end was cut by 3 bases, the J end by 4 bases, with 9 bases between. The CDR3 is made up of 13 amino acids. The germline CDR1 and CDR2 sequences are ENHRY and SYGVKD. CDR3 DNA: TGTGCCATCAGTGATTGGGGGCGAGAGACCCAGTACTTC. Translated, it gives CAISDWGRETQYF.

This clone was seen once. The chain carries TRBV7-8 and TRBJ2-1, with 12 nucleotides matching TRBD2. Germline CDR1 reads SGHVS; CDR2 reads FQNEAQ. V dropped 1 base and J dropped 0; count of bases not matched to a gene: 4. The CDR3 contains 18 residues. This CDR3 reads CASSLGLAGESSYNEQFF. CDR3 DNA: TGTGCCAGCAGCTTAGGACTAGCGGGGGAAAGCTCCTACAATGAGCAGTTCTTC.

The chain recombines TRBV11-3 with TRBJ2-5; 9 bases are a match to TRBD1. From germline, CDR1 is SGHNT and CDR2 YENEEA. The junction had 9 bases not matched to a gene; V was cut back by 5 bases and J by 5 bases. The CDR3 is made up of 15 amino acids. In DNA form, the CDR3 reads TGTGCCAGCAGCGCTTGGACAGGGGAGGAGGAGACCCAGTACTTC. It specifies CASSAWTGEEETQYF.

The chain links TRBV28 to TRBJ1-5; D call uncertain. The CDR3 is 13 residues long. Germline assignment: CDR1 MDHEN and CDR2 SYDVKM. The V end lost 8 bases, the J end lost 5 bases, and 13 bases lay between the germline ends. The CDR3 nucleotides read TGTGCCAGCGGAAAGCGGACGGATCAGCCCCAGCATTTT. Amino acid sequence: CASGKRTDQPQHF.

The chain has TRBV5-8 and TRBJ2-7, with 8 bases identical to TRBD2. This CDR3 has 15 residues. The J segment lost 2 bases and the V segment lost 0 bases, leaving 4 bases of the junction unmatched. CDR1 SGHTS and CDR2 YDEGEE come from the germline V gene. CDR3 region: CASSLGTSGPYEQYF. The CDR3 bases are TGTGCCAGCAGCTTGGGTACTAGCGGTCCCTACGAGCAGTACTTC.

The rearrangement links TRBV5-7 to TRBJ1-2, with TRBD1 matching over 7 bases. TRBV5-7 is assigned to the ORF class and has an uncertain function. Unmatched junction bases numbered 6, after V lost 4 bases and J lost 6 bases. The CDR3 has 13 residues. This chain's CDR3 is CASSPRQGNGYTF. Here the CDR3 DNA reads TGTGCCAGCAGCCCCCGACAGGGTAATGGCTACACCTTC.

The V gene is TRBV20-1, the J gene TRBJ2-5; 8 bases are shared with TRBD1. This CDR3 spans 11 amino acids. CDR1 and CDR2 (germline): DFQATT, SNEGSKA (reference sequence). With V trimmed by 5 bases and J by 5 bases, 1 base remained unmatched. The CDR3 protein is CSADRGETQYF. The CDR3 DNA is TGCAGTGCTGACAGGGGCGAGACCCAGTACTTC.

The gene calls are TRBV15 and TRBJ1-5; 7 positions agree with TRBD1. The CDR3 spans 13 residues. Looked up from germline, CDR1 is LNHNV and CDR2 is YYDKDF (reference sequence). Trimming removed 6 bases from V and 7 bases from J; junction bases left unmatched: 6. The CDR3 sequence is CATSLGGEQPQHF. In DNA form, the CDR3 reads TGTGCCACCAGTCTAGGGGGCGAGCAGCCCCAGCATTTT.

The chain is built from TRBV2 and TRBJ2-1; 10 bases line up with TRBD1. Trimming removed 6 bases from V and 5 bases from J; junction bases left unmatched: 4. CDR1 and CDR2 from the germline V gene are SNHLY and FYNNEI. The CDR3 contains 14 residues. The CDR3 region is CASRRQGANNEQFF. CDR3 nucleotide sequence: TGTGCCAGCAGAAGACAGGGGGCCAACAATGAGCAGTTCTTC.

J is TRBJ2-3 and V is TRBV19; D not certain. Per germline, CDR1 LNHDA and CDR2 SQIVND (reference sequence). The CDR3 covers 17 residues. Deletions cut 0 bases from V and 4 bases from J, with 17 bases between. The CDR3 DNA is TGTGCCAGTAGTATAGAAAGCGCGGAGATATTTGCAGATACGCAGTATTTT. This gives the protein CASSIESAEIFADTQYF.

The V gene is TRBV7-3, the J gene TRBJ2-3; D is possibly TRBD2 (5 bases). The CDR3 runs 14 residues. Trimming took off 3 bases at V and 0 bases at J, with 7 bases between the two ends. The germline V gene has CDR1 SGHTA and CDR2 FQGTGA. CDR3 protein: CASSFGLSTDTQYF. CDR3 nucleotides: TGTGCCAGCAGCTTCGGACTCAGCACAGATACGCAGTATTTT.

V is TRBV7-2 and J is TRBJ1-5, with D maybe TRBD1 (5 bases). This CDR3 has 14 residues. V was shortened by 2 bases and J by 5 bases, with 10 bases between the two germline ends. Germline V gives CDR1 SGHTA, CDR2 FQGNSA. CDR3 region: CASSLRLGDQPQHF. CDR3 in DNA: TGTGCCAGCAGCTTAAGGCTAGGGGATCAGCCCCAGCATTTT.

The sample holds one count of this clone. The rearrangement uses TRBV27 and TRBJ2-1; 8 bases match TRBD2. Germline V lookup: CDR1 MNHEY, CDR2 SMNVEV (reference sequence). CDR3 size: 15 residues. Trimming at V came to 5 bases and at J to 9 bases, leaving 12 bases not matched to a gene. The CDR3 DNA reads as TGTGCCAGCAGTAGACTTAGCGGGACTTTGGGTGAGCAGTTCTTC. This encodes CASSRLSGTLGEQFF.

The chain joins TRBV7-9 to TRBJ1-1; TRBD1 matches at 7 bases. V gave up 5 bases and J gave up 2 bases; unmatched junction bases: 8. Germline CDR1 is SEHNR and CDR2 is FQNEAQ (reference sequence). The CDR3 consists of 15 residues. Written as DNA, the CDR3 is TGTGCCAGCAGCCCTACGGGACAGCCTAACACTGAAGCTTTCTTT. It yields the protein CASSPTGQPNTEAFF.

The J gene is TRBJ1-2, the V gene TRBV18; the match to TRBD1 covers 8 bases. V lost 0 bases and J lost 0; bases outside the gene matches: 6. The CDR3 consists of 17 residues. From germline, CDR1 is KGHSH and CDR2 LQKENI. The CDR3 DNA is TGTGCCAGCTCACCACCGAACAGGGGGGATTCTAACTATGGCTACACCTTC. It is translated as CASSPPNRGDSNYGYTF.

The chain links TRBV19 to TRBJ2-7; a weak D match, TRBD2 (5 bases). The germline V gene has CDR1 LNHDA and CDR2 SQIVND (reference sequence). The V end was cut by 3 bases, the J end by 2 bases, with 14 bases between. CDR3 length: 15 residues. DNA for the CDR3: TGTGCCAGTAGTATCTTGGACTCTGGCGCCTACGAGCAGTACTTC. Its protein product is CASSILDSGAYEQYF.

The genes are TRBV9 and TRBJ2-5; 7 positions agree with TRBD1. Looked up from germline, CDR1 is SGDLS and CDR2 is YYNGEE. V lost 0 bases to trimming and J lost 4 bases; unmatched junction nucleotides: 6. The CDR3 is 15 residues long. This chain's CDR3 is CASSVARGRGETQYF. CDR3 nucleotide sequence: TGTGCCAGCAGCGTAGCGAGGGGGCGAGGAGAGACCCAGTACTTC.

The CDR3 spells CASSQALTSGYTNEQFF. The CDR3 DNA follows: TGCGCCAGCAGCCAAGCTTTGACTAGCGGGTATACAAATGAGCAGTTCTTC. This chain connects TRBV4-3 to TRBJ2-1; the match to TRBD2 covers 10 bases. Germline V gives CDR1 LGHNA, CDR2 YSLEER. This CDR3 is built from 17 residues. Germline trimming cut 1 base from V and 7 bases from J; bases unmatched to any gene: 10.

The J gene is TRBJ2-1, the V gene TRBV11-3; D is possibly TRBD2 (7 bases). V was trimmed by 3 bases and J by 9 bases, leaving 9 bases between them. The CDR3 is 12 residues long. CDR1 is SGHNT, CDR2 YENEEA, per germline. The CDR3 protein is CASSFRGGEQFF. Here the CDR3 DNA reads TGTGCCAGCAGCTTTAGGGGGGGTGAGCAGTTCTTC.

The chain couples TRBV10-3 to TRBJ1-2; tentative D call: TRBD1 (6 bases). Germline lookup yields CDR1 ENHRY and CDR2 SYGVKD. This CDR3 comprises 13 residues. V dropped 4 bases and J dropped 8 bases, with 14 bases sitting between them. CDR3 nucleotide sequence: TGTGCCATCAGTGGGGGGCAGGGTGAAGGCTACACCTTC. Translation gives CAISGGQGEGYTF.

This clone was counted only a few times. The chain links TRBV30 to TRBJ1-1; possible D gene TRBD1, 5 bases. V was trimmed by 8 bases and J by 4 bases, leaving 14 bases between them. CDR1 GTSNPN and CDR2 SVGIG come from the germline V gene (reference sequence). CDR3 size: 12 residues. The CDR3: CAVGHPITEAFF. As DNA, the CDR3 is TGTGCCGTCGGACACCCGATCACTGAAGCTTTCTTT.

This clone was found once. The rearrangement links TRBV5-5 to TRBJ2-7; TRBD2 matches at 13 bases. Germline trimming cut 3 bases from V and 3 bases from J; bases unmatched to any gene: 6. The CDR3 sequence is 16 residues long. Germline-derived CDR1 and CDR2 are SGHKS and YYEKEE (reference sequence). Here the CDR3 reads CASSSMGLAGSYEQYF. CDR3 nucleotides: TGTGCCAGCAGCTCTATGGGACTAGCGGGAAGCTACGAGCAGTACTTC.

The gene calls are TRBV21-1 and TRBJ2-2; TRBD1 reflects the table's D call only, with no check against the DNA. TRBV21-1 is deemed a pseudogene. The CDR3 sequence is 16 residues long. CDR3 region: CASSNQQGVDTGELFF. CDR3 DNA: TGTGCCAGCAGCAACCAACAGGGAGTGGACACCGGGGAGCTGTTTTTT.

CDR3 sequence reads: CACSQGQGTEAFF. The CDR3 DNA reads TGTGCCTGTTCACAGGGTCAAGGCACTGAAGCTTTCTTT. The J gene is TRBJ1-1, the V gene TRBV30; maybe TRBD1 (6 bases). The CDR3 sequence is 13 residues long. Germline V CDR1 and CDR2: GTSNPN, SVGIG (reference sequence). The germline V and J ends were trimmed by 6 bases and 4 bases, with 15 bases remaining between them.

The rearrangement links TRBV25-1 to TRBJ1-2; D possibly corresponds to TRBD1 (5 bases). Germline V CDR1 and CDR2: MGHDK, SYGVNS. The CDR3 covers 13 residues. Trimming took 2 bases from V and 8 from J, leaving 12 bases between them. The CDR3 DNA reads TGTGCCAGCAGTGAAATCAGGGCGAGAGGCTACACCTTC. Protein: CASSEIRARGYTF.

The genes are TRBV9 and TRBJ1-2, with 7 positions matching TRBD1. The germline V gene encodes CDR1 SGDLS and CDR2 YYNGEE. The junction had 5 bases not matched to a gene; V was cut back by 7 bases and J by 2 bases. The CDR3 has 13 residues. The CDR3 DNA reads TGTGCCAGCGAAGGGGACAGAAACTATGGCTACACCTTC. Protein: CASEGDRNYGYTF.

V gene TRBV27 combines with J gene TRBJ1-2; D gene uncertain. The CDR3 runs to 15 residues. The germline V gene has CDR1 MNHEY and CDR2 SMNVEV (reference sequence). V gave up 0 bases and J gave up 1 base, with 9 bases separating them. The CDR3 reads CASSLSRGINYGYTF. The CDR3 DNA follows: TGTGCCAGCAGTTTATCTCGGGGTATTAACTATGGCTACACCTTC.

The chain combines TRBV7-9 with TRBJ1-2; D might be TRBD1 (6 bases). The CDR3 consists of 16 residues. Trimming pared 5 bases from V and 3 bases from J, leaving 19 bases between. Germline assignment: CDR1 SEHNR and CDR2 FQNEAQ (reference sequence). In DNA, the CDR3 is TGTGCCAGCAGCCGTACCCCTACAGGGAGGGACTATGGCTACACCTTC. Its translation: CASSRTPTGRDYGYTF.

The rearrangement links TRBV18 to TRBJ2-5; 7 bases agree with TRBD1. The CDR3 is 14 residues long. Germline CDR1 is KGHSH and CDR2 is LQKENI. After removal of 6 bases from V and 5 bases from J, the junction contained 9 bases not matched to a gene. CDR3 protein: CASSWGARGETQYF. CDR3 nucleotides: TGTGCCAGCTCCTGGGGCGCCAGGGGGGAGACCCAGTACTTC. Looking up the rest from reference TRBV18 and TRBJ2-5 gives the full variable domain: NAGVMQNPRHLVRRRGQEARLRCSPMKGHSHVYWYRQLPEEGLKFMVYLQKENIIDESGMPKERFSAEFPKEGPSILRIQQVVRGDSAAYFCASSWGARGETQYFGPGTRLLVL.